This T cell receptor beta chain was retrieved from a study of beta chain features in type 1 diabetes (dated by TCRdb to the late 2010s). Background on the whole study: Mean age, gender distribution, total cell number and subset yield did not differ between patients and healthy donors. Naive and central memory subsets were obtained from all 28 donors, but regulatory and stem cell-like memory subsets were isolated from only 8 patients and about 8 healthy donors. A total of around 110,000,000 sorted cells were examined across all samples, and RNA yield correlated strongly with the number of cells per subset. In the study, recently diagnosed type 1 diabetes patients and matched healthy donors were compared on the TCRB repertoires of their sorted circulating CD4+ T cell subsets.

The germline V gene supplies CDR1 SGHRS and CDR2 YFSETQ. Its CDR3 holds 14 amino acids, cysteine through phenylalanine. Only CDR3 DNA remains: 42 bases, in frame from the first base. V lost 1 base and J lost 6 bases, and the count of bases not matched to a germline gene is 6. There are a few counts of this clone. It has no known antigen specificity. No base quality values were provided; no much bigger clone lies one nucleotide off. A single peripheral blood draw of around 0.11 L on average was collected from each donor into heparinised tubes. Naive, central memory, regulatory and stem cell-like memory CD4+ T cells were sorted on a BD FACSAria II using a panel including CD45RO, CCR7, CD25, CD127, CD95 and CD27. Purity was above 95% for every sorted population. PBMCs were separated immediately by Lymphoprep density gradient centrifugation and were stained directly, without being cultured. So that batch effects would be minimized, each experiment stained and sorted samples in pairs, pairing one healthy donor with one patient.

The High Capacity cDNA Reverse Transcription Kit was used to reverse transcribe all of the isolated RNA, meaning that expressed TCRB transcripts were what got sequenced. Deep immunoSEQ sequencing was performed on naive, central memory and regulatory T cell samples, with an average of around 3.5 million total reads per sample. Sorted cells were lysed in RLT buffer and RNA was extracted with DNase-treated RNeasy Micro or Mini kits, depending on cell number. To prevent cross-contamination, each cell subset was processed individually, whereas patient and healthy donor samples were processed jointly. The immunoSEQ multiplex PCR was used to amplify TCRB sequences from cDNA, yielding 87-bp fragments that span the CDR3 region. Sequencing of the amplicons was performed on the Illumina HiSeq platform. The published analysis was carried out like this. PCR bias was corrected computationally using synthetic template baselines, and reads within Hamming distance 2 were collapsed, with unmergeable singletons discarded. Reads were aligned against IMGT so that V, D and J genes, CDR3 length and insertions or deletions at six rearrangement sites could be assigned. Clonotype counts were normalized to sorted cell number within each subset before computing true diversity and Gini coefficients with the tcR R package. Repertoire sharing was quantified using the overlap coefficient calculated on TCRB nucleotide sequences. This is the immuneACCESS table as TCRdb keeps it, with only in-frame sequences that have V and J called. A part of the clones is gone; compared with another copy, unresolved V genes explain less than half, and the rest is unexplained. D and trimming were read from the DNA, whereas the V and J calls and clone size are those reported in that table. In all, the sample holds around 180,000 clones, and about 7.8% of those were seen once. About 1% of the sample is taken by the ten largest.

Beyond this particular receptor, the publication reports: Because small numbers of individuals were included in the HLA sub-analyses, any influence of HLA type on TCRB rearrangement was left unresolved. At VDJ recombination sites, type 1 diabetes patients had fewer insertions and more deleted nucleotides, which implies abnormalities in thymic rearrangement. In all four CD4+ subsets, TCRB CDR3 length was moderately but significantly shorter in type 1 diabetes patients. Naive, central memory and regulatory TCRB repertoires appeared to be more alike among patients than among healthy donors. Shorter templates might be favored by PCR, yet because patient and control samples were amplified and corrected together, any such skew would affect both groups equally. Because cDNA was sequenced instead of genomic DNA, activated cells with high expression could be over-represented, although the groups did not differ in activation or CD3 levels.

The TCR sequence derives from a woman aged 40 to 50 with type 1 diabetes. Sequenced: central memory CD4+ T cells from blood. The rearranged segments are TRBV5-1 and TRBJ2-7, and 8 bases in between align with TRBD2. The encoded CDR3 is CASSLQRELSEQYF. The DNA is TGCGCCAGCAGCTTGCAGCGGGAGCTCTCCGAGCAGTACTTC.